These 19 T cell receptor beta chains share one sample of origin, sequenced in a study of beta chain features in type 1 diabetes. Study-wide findings and caveats: There was a moderate but significant shortening of TCRB CDR3s in all four CD4+ subsets of Type 1 diabetes patients.

The study reverse transcribed the entire isolated RNA, so it sequenced expressed TCRB transcripts. Produced via immunoSEQ multiplex PCR; TCRdb's table is partial and in-frame only. The profile shows about 160,000 clones, approximately 8.1% of them singletons. No cognate antigen is known for these TCRs. Source material: central memory CD4+ T cells from blood. The receptors were gathered from a woman in her thirties or forties with type 1 diabetes.

The chain uses TRBV9 and TRBJ1-1, with D maybe TRBD1 (5 bases). V was clipped by 2 bases and J by 1 base, with 9 bases between them. There are 14 residues in the CDR3. From germline, CDR1 is SGDLS and CDR2 YYNGEE. CDR3 sequence: CASSVGHPNTEAFF. The CDR3 DNA sequence: TGTGCCAGCAGCGTCGGACACCCGAACACTGAAGCTTTCTTT. Combining the CDR3 with reference TRBV9 and TRBJ1-1 gives the whole variable domain DSGVTQTPKHLITATGQRVTLRCSPRSGDLSVYWYQQSLDQGLQFLIQYYNGEERAKGNILERFSAQQFPDLHSELNLSSLELGDSALYFCASSVGHPNTEAFFGQGTRLTVV.

Concerning this clone itself: Other DNA sequences in the sample encode the same CDR3. This chain uses TRBV7-3 with TRBJ1-3; D gene ambiguous. This CDR3 is built from 13 residues. Germline CDR1 is SGHTA and CDR2 is FQGTGA. V lost 8 bases to trimming and J lost 1 base, with 9 bases between them. CDR3 sequence (DNA): TGTGCCAGCGGCCGGGGTTCTGGAAACACCATATATTTT. Its translation is CASGRGSGNTIYF.

The chain has TRBV5-4 and TRBJ1-4; 7 nucleotides line up with TRBD1. Germline V gene lookup returns CDR1 SGHNT and CDR2 YYREEE (reference sequence). Unmatched junction bases numbered 4, after V lost 1 base and J lost 7 bases. The CDR3 loop spans 14 amino acids. The CDR3 DNA follows: TGTGCCAGCAGCTTGCGACAGGGTGGTGAAAAACTGTTTTTT. It encodes CASSLRQGGEKLFF.

Here the CDR3 reads CASSRAYRTGRNEQYF. CDR3 DNA: TGTGCCAGCAGCCGCGCCTACCGGACAGGGAGAAACGAGCAGTACTTC. The genes are TRBV7-2 and TRBJ2-7, with TRBD1 identical over 8 bases. This CDR3 comprises 16 residues. With 5 bases clipped from V and 5 bases from J, the junction kept 14 bases outside the gene matches. CDR1 SGHTA and CDR2 FQGNSA come from the germline V gene.

About this clone: Other DNA variants within this sample encode the same CDR3. J is TRBJ2-3 and V is TRBV7-3; 10 bases agree with TRBD1. The V gene end was trimmed by 2 bases and the J gene end by 2 bases; junction bases not matched to a gene: 1. The CDR3 runs to 15 residues. Germline V gene data show CDR1 as SGHTA and CDR2 as FQGTGA. CDR3 sequence: CASSLGTGVTDTQYF. CDR3 coding DNA: TGTGCCAGCAGCTTAGGGACAGGGGTCACAGATACGCAGTATTTT.

This clone was seen only a few times. The V gene is TRBV28, the J gene TRBJ2-7, with TRBD1 identical over 8 bases. The V gene end was trimmed by 10 bases and the J gene end by 1 base; junction bases not matched to a gene: 6. This CDR3 is 13 amino acids long. The germline V gene has CDR1 MDHEN and CDR2 SYDVKM. CDR3 nucleotides: TGTGCCACCTTGGACAGGGAGTCCTACGAGCAGTACTTC. It specifies CATLDRESYEQYF.

This clone was picked up a small number of times. The chain is built from TRBV5-1 and TRBJ2-5, with TRBD1 identical over 9 bases. The V and J ends lost 4 bases and 4 bases, in that order; junction bases with no gene match: 14. In germline, CDR1 is SGHRS, CDR2 YFSETQ. This CDR3 spans 17 amino acids. CDR3 DNA: TGCGCCAGCAGCGAAGGGGCGGACAGGGGCTCTGGAGAGACCCAGTACTTC. The encoded protein is CASSEGADRGSGETQYF.

V is TRBV11-1 and J is TRBJ1-1; D perhaps matches TRBD1 (6 bases). This CDR3 has 13 amino acids. CDR1 is SGHAT and CDR2 is FQDESV in the germline V gene (reference sequence). Deletions cut 3 bases from V and 6 bases from J, with 11 bases between. CDR3 coding DNA: TGTGCCAGCAGCTTCACAGGGTTCCCTGAAGCTTTCTTT. It encodes CASSFTGFPEAFF.

CDR3 in DNA: TGCGCCAGCAGCATCGACAGGGGAGAGCAGTTCTTC. Its translation: CASSIDRGEQFF. The chain combines TRBV5-1 with TRBJ2-1, with 8 bases identical to TRBD1. Germline V lookup: CDR1 SGHRS, CDR2 YFSETQ. V lost 4 bases to trimming and J lost 10 bases; unmatched junction nucleotides: 4. This CDR3 comprises 12 residues.

The chain employs TRBV15 and TRBJ2-1; 8 bases map to TRBD2. The CDR3 is 16 residues long. CDR1 and CDR2 (germline): LNHNV, YYDKDF (reference sequence). Trimming cost V 0 bases and J 5 bases; bases outside gene matches: 6. CDR3 nucleotide sequence: TGTGCCACCAGCAGAGATCACGGGAGGGCCAACAATGAGCAGTTCTTC. It is translated as CATSRDHGRANNEQFF.

This clone was picked up a small number of times. The chain links TRBV7-6 to TRBJ2-5, with 7 bases matching TRBD1. V was clipped by 3 bases and J by 2 bases; unmatched bases: 6. Germline assignment: CDR1 SGHVS and CDR2 FNYEAQ. CDR3 length: 15 amino acids. In nucleotides, the CDR3 is TGTGCCAGCAGCTTGACCCTGGGACAGCAAGAGACCCAGTACTTC. This encodes CASSLTLGQQETQYF.

The gene calls are TRBV19 and TRBJ1-1; TRBD1 might be the D (6 bases). CDR1 LNHDA and CDR2 SQIVND come from the germline V gene (reference sequence). V lost 5 bases, J lost 2 bases, and 12 bases lay in between. This CDR3 is 14 amino acids long. The CDR3 is CASSYRDVNTEAFF. The CDR3 DNA follows: TGTGCCAGTAGTTACAGGGATGTAAACACTGAAGCTTTCTTT.

This clone was recorded a few times. The chain recombines TRBV30 with TRBJ2-3; 9 nucleotides agree with TRBD2. From germline, CDR1 is GTSNPN and CDR2 SVGIG (reference sequence). The CDR3 contains 16 residues. V dropped 5 bases and J dropped 7; count of bases not matched to a gene: 16. The CDR3 spells CAWGRLGREGANTQYF. The DNA of the CDR3 is TGTGCCTGGGGTCGCTTAGGGCGGGAGGGCGCGAATACGCAGTATTTT.

This clone has a handful of counts. The chain uses TRBV9 and TRBJ2-6, with 8 bases aligning to TRBD1. The CDR3 sequence is 18 residues long. J was trimmed by 0 bases and V by 2 bases; bases with no gene match: 7. Looked up from germline, CDR1 is SGDLS and CDR2 is YYNGEE. As DNA, the CDR3 is TGTGCCAGCAGCGTGGGGGACAGGAGGAACTCTGGGGCCAACGTCCTGACTTTC. Encoded protein: CASSVGDRRNSGANVLTF.

This clone was counted only a few times. V gene TRBV7-2 combines with J gene TRBJ2-5, with 7 positions matching TRBD2. This CDR3 is built from 15 residues. V was clipped by 6 bases and J by 4 bases; unmatched bases: 11. Germline V gene lookup returns CDR1 SGHTA and CDR2 FQGNSA. CDR3 residues: CASSLIGGSGETQYF. The CDR3 bases are TGTGCCAGCAGTCTCATCGGGGGGAGCGGAGAGACCCAGTACTTC.

This chain links TRBV6-5 with TRBJ1-2; 7 bases match TRBD1. CDR1 and CDR2 from the germline V gene are MNHEY and SVGAGI. The CDR3 spans 12 residues. After removal of 5 bases from V and 8 bases from J, the junction contained 5 bases not matched to a gene. The CDR3 DNA reads as TGTGCCAGCAGTGAGGGGGCGTGGGGCTACACCTTC. Its protein is CASSEGAWGYTF.

This chain links TRBV30 with TRBJ1-2; D perhaps matches TRBD1 (5 bases). V was pared by 3 bases and J by 5 bases, with 16 bases between. The CDR3 is made up of 14 amino acids. In germline, CDR1 is GTSNPN, CDR2 SVGIG (reference sequence). The chain's CDR3 is CAWSRGPGEYGYTF. CDR3 bases: TGTGCCTGGAGCCGAGGCCCGGGGGAGTATGGCTACACCTTC.

This rearrangement joins TRBV7-2 to TRBJ2-7; a weak D match, TRBD1 (5 bases). Trimming cost V 5 bases and J 3 bases, with 11 bases left between them. This CDR3 has 13 residues. Germline lookup yields CDR1 SGHTA and CDR2 FQGNSA. In DNA, the CDR3 is TGTGCCAGCAGCCAGTCCCAGGGCTACGAGCAGTACTTC. Its translation: CASSQSQGYEQYF.

This clone was recorded a few times. The chain recombines TRBV4-1 with TRBJ2-6; no clear D gene. Germline assignment: CDR1 MGHRA and CDR2 YSYEKL. V gave up 1 base and J gave up 0 bases, with 10 bases separating them. The CDR3 has 17 residues. CDR3 DNA sequence: TGCGCCAGCAGCCAAGGGCAGGCCAACTCTGGGGCCAACGTCCTGACTTTC. This gives the protein CASSQGQANSGANVLTF.